This T cell receptor beta chain originates from a study of CD8 T cells in ankylosing spondylitis. General observations from the study: Relatively rare in peripheral blood, disease-linked clones were also CD8+. It appeared that ankylosing spondylitis blood was characterized by a TCR beta motif of several highly homologous variants.

V was trimmed by 8 bases and J by 1 base, leaving 6 bases between them. This CDR3 is built from 12 residues. The germline V gene has CDR1 MGHRA and CDR2 YSYEKL. TCRdb ran MiXCR on the 5' RACE reads and lists one entry per CDR3 protein. The sample consists of 700,000 or so distinct CDR3 sequences, under 20% of them appearing once. As regards this clonotype: Its antigen remains unidentified.

The sample taken for sequencing was blood, either unsorted or a sorted T cell fraction (not recorded which). The rearrangement uses TRBV4-1 and TRBJ2-4; D remains unclear. The TCR was taken from a male donor with ankylosing spondylitis. The CDR3 DNA reads TGCGCCAGCCTTGGGGCCAAAAACATTCAGTACTTC. Its protein is CASLGAKNIQYF.